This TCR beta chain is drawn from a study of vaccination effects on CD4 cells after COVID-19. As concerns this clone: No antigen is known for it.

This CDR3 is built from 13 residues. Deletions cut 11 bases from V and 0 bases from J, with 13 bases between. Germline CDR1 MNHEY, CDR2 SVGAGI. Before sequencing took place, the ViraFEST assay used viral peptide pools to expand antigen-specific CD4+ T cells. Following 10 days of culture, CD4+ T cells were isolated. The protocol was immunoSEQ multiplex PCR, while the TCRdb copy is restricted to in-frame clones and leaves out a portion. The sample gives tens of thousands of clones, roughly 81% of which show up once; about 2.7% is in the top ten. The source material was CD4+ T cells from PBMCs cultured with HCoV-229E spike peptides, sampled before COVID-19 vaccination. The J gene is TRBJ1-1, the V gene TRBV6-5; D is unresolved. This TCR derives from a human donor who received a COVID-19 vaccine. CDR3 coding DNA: TGTGCCGGCACCAGTACAGTGAACACTGAAGCTTTCTTT. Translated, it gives CAGTSTVNTEAFF.